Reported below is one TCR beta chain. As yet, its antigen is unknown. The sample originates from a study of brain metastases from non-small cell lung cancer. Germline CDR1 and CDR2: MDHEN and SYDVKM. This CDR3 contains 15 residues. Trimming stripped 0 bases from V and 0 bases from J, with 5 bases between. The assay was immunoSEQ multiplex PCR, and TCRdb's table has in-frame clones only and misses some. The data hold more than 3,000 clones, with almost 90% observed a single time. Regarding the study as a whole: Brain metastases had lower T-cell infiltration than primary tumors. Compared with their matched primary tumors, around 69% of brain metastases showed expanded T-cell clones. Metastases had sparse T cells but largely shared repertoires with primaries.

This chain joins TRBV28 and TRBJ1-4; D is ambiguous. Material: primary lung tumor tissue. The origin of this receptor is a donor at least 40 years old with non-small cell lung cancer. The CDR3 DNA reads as TGTGCCAGCAGTTTATGGGATGCAACTAATGAAAAACTGTTTTTT. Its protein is CASSLWDATNEKLFF. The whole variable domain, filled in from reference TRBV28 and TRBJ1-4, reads DVKVTQSSRYLVKRTGEKVFLECVQDMDHENMFWYRQDPGLGLRLIYFSYDVKMKEKGDIPEGYSVSREKKERFSLILESASTNQTSMYLCASSLWDATNEKLFFGSGTQLSVL.